This TCR beta chain was identified in a study of PD-L1 blockade in urothelial cancer. The wider study: Patients commenced intravenous atezolizumab, 1,200 mg every 3 weeks, in 2014.

Per germline, CDR1 MDHEN and CDR2 SYDVKM. J was trimmed by 1 base and V by 3 bases; bases with no gene match: 0. CDR3 length: 14 residues. The patients' disease, urothelial carcinoma, was locally advanced or metastatic. Measured with immunoSEQ multiplex PCR; TCRdb has only the in-frame clones, and not every one. Of tens of thousands of clones detected, roughly four fifths appear once; the ten largest clones hold approximately 2.7%. Turning to this clone: In the same sample, other DNA sequences code for this CDR3.

The input for sequencing was PBMCs, taken around atezolizumab (anti-PD-L1) treatment. The chain carries TRBV28 and TRBJ2-4; 7 positions match TRBD2. This sequence originates from a man aged 70-80 years with urothelial cancer. CDR3 in DNA: TGTGCCAGCAGTTTCGGGAGGGCCAAAAACATTCAGTACTTC. Encoded protein: CASSFGRAKNIQYF.